This T cell receptor beta chain was recovered during a study of blood T cell repertoires in COVID-19 (dated by TCRdb to 2018 to 2021). A note on the overall study: Samples from collaborators originated in the United States, Italy and Spain and spanned both the acute and convalescent phases of COVID-19. The sample metadata nearly always contained a de-identified subject ID, COVID-19 status, age in years and sex. Samples came from the ongoing ImmuneRACE study (first 160 participants) plus 1,254 subjects from 6 global collaborators. Subjects who had been exposed to COVID-19, were actively infected with it, or had recovered from it provided the deeply sampled blood TCRbeta repertoires that made up the dataset. The prospective study material was composed of cDNA or gDNA derived from T cells, B-cell-depleted T cells, or PBMCs. The repertoires were released in a freely available public database intended as a resource for research on the immune response to SARS-CoV-2. Where HLA class I and class II types were available, the types were taken from metadata supplied by the sample provider, not from assay-based typing. The paper as a whole reports these results and caveats: How much clinical and demographic metadata was included differed by source and by participant, and the metadata was provided uncurated.

Its CDR3 holds 17 amino acids, cysteine through phenylalanine. Here the CDR3 DNA is all that survives: 51 bases in frame from base 1. The germline V gene gives CDR1 as ENHRY and CDR2 as SYGVKD. V lost 3 bases and J lost 1 base, and the count of bases not matched to a germline gene is 11. Collaborating institutions collected whole blood in K2EDTA tubes following their own protocols. For TCRbeta analysis, collaborators shipped samples as frozen whole blood, isolated PBMCs, or DNA extracted from either of those sample types. This clone has a single count. Its antigen is not yet known. The sample holds no much larger clone one base away, and base qualities are not on file. TCRbeta CDR3 regions were amplified from genomic DNA by means of the immunoSEQ Assay, a bias-controlled multiplex PCR. Per the original workflow: Within the assay, amplification of reference gene primers was used to estimate how many nucleated cells each sample contained. Sequence reads were collapsed and filtered to measure the absolute abundance of every unique TCRbeta CDR3 rearrangement. For each sample, productive Simpson clonality was calculated as the square root of Simpson's diversity index over productive rearrangements. TCRdb stores this immuneACCESS table with in-frame sequences only. Part of the clones is absent; in the studies checked, under half of the shortfall reflects unresolved V genes, and no reason is known for the rest. The DNA was the basis for D and trimming; V, J and clone size are from that table. This sample holds approximately 66,000 clones; more than 60% were observed only once. Over 20% of the sample goes to the ten largest clones.

This sequence uses TRBV10-3 and TRBJ1-1; a stretch of 7 junction bases matches TRBD1. The receptor comes from a man in his sixties with acute or convalescent COVID-19. The specimen sequenced was peripheral blood. In nucleotides, the sequence is TGTGCCATCAGTGATTTGTCGACAGGGACCTCGAACACTGAAGCTTTCTTT. This codes for CAISDLSTGTSNTEAFF.